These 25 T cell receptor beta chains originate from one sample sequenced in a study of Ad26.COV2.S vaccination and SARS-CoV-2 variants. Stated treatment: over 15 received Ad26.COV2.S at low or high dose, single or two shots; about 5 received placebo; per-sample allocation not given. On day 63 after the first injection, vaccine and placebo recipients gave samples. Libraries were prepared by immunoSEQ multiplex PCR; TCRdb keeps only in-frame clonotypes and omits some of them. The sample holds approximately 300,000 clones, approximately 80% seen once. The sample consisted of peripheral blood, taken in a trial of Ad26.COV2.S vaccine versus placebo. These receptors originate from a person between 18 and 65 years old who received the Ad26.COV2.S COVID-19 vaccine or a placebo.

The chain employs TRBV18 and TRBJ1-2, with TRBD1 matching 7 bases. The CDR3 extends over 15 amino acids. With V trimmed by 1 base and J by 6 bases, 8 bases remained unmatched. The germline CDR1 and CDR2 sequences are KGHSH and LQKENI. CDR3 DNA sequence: TGTGCCAGCTCACCACTGGTTGGGACAGAGGATGGCTACACCTTC. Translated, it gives CASSPLVGTEDGYTF.

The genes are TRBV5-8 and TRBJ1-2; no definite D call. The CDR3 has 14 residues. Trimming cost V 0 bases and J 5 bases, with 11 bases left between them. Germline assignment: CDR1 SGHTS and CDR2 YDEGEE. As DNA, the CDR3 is TGTGCCAGCAGCTTGGGAAGACGGGCATATGGCTACACCTTC. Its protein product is CASSLGRRAYGYTF.

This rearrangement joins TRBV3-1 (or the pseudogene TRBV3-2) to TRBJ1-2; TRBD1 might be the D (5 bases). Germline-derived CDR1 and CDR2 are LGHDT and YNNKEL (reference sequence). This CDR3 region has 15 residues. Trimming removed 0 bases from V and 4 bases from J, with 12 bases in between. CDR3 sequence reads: CASSQDRGLIYGYTF. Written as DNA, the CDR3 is TGTGCCAGCAGCCAAGACCGGGGCTTAATCTATGGCTACACCTTC.

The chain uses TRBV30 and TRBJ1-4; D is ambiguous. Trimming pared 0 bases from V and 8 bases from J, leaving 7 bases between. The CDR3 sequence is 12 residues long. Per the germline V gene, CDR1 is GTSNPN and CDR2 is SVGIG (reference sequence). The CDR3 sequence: CAWSVTAEKLFF. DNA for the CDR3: TGTGCCTGGAGTGTCACAGCCGAAAAACTGTTTTTT.

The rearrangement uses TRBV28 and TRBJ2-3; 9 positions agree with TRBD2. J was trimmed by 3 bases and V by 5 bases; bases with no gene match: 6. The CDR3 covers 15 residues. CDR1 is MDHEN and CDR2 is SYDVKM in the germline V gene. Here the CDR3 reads CASSGGGALTDTQYF. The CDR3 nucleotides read TGTGCCAGCAGTGGCGGGGGGGCGTTGACAGATACGCAGTATTTT.

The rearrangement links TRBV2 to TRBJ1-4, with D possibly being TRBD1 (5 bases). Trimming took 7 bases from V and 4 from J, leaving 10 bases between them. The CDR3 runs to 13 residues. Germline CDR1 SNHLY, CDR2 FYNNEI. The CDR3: CASTDSYNEKLFF. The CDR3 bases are TGTGCCAGCACCGACAGCTATAATGAAAAACTGTTTTTT.

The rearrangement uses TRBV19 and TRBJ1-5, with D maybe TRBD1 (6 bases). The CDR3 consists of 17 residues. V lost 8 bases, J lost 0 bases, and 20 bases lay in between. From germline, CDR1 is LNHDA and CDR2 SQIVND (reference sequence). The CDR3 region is CASRARGALNSNQPQHF. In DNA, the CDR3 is TGTGCCAGTCGGGCCCGGGGGGCTCTTAATAGCAATCAGCCCCAGCATTTT.

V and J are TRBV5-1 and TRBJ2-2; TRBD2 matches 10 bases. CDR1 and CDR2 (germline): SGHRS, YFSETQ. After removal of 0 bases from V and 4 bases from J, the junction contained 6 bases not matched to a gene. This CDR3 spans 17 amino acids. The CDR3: CASSLEASGGVTGELFF. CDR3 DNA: TGCGCCAGCAGCTTGGAGGCTAGCGGGGGAGTCACCGGGGAGCTGTTTTTT. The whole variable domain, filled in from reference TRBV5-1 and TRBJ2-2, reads KAGVTQTPRYLIKTRGQQVTLSCSPISGHRSVSWYQQTPGQGLQFLFEYFSETQRNKGNFPGRFSGRQFSNSRSEMNVSTLELGDSALYLCASSLEASGGVTGELFFGEGSRLTVL.

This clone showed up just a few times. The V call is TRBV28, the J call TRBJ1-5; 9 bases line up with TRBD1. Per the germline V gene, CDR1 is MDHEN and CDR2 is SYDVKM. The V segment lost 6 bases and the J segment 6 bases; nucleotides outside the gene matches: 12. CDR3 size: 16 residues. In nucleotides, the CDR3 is TGTGCCAGCAGCCTATGGGTCGGGACAGGGACTCAGCCCCAGCATTTT. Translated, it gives CASSLWVGTGTQPQHF.

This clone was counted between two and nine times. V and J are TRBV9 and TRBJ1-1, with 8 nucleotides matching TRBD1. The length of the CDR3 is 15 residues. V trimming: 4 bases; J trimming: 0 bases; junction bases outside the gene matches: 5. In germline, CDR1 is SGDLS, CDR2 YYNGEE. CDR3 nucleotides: TGTGCCAGCAGCCCCAGACAGGGGCTGAACACTGAAGCTTTCTTT. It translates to CASSPRQGLNTEAFF.

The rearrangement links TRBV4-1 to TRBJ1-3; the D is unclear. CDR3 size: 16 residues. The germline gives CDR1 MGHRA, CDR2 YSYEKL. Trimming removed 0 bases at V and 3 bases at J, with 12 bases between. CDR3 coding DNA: TGCGCCAGCAGCCAAGATCAATCGGGGTTTGGAAACACCATATATTTT. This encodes CASSQDQSGFGNTIYF.

The CDR3 sequence: CASSYQQTHSGNTIYF. The CDR3 DNA sequence: TGTGCCAGCAGCTACCAACAAACGCACTCTGGAAACACCATATATTTT. The rearrangement links TRBV6-5 to TRBJ1-3; D gene uncertain. V dropped 6 bases and J dropped 0 bases, with 15 bases sitting between them. CDR1 MNHEY and CDR2 SVGAGI come from the germline V gene. The CDR3 is 16 amino acids.

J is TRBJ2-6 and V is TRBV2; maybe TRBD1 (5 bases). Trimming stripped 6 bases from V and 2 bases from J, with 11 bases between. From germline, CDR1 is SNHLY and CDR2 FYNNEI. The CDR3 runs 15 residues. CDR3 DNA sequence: TGTGCCAGCAGCTCTCAGGGTACTGGGGCCAACGTCCTGACTTTC. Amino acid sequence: CASSSQGTGANVLTF.

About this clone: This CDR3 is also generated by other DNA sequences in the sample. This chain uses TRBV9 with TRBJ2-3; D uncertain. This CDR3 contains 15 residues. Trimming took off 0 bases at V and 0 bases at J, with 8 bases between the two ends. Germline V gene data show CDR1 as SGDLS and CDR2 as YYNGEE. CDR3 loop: CASSVGGRSTDTQYF. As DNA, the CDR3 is TGTGCCAGCAGCGTAGGTGGGCGGAGCACAGATACGCAGTATTTT.

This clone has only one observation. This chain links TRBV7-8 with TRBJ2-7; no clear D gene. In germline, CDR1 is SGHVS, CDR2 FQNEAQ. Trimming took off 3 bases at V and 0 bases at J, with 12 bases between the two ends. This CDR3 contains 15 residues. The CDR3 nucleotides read TGTGCCAGCAGCTTGAGTCTACAGAGCTCCTACGAGCAGTACTTC. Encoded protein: CASSLSLQSSYEQYF.

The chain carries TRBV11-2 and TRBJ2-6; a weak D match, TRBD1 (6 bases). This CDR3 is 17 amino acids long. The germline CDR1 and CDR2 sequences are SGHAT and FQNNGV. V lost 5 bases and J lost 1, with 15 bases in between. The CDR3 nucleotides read TGTGCCAGCAGCACTTACAGGGTACCATCTGGGGCCAACGTCCTGACTTTC. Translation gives CASSTYRVPSGANVLTF. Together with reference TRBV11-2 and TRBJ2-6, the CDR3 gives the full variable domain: EAGVAQSPRYKIIEKRQSVAFWCNPISGHATLYWYQQILGQGPKLLIQFQNNGVVDDSQLPKDRFSAERLKGVDSTLKIQPAKLEDSAVYLCASSTYRVPSGANVLTFGAGSRLTVL.

CDR3 nucleotides: TGCGCCAGCAGCTTGGGGACAGCCCTAGCCTACGAGCAGTACTTC. Amino acid sequence: CASSLGTALAYEQYF. This chain connects TRBV5-1 to TRBJ2-7; possibly TRBD1 for D (6 bases). CDR1 and CDR2 from the germline V gene are SGHRS and YFSETQ. V lost 0 bases and J lost 2, with 12 bases in between. The CDR3 runs to 15 residues.

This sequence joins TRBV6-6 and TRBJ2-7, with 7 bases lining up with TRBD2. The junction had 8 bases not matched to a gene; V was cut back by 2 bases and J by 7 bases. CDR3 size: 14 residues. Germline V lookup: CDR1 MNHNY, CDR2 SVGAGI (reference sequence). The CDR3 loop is CASSYAGLTGEQYF. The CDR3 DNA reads TGTGCCAGCAGTTACGCGGGACTAACGGGGGAGCAGTACTTC.

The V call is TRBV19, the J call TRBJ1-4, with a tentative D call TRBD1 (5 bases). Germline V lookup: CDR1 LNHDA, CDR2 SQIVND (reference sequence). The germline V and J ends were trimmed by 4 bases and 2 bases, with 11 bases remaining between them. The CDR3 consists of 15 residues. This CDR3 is CASSTRRATNEKLFF. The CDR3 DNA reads TGTGCCAGTAGTACCCGCAGGGCCACTAATGAAAAACTGTTTTTT.

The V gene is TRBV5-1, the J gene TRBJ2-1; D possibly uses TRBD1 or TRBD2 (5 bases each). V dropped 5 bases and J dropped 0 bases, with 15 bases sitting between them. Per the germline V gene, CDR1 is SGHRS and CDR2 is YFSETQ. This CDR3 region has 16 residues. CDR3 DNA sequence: TGCGCCAGCAGAACGAGGGGAGTTAGCTCCTACAATGAGCAGTTCTTC. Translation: CASRTRGVSSYNEQFF.

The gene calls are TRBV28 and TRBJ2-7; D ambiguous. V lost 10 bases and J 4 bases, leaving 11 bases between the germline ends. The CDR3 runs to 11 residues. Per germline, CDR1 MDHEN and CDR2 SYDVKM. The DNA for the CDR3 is TGTGCCAAAGAAGTACCTTACGAGCAGTACTTC. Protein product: CAKEVPYEQYF.

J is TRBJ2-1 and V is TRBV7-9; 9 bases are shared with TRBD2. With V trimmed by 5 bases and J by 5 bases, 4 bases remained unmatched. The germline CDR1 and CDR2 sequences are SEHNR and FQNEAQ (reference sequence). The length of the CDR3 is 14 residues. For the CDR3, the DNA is TGTGCCAGCAGCCTCGCGGGGGGGCACAATGAGCAGTTCTTC. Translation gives CASSLAGGHNEQFF.

The CDR3 loop is CASSHGTAEGSPLHF. The CDR3 DNA reads as TGCGCCAGCAGCCATGGGACCGCAGAAGGTTCACCCCTCCACTTT. The V call is TRBV4-1, the J call TRBJ1-6; the D gene is possibly TRBD1 (5 bases). The CDR3 extends over 15 amino acids. Trimming took 3 bases from V and 9 from J, leaving 15 bases between them. CDR1 is MGHRA and CDR2 is YSYEKL in the germline V gene.

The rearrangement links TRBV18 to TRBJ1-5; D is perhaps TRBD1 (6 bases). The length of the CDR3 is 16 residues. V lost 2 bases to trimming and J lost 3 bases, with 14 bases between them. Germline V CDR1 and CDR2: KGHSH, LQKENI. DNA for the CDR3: TGTGCCAGCTCACCAGGCCCGGACAGATTCAATCAGCCCCAGCATTTT. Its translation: CASSPGPDRFNQPQHF.

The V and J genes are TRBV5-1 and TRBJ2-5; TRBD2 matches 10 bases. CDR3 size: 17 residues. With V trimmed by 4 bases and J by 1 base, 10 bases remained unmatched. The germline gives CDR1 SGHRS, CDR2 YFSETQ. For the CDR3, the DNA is TGCGCCAGCAGCCTTGGAGCGACTAGCGGGCCCCAAGAGACCCAGTACTTC. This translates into CASSLGATSGPQETQYF.